Listed below are T cell receptor beta chains from one sample, sequenced in a study of control samples from healthy donors and cancer patients. Profiled with immunoSEQ multiplex PCR; TCRdb holds only in-frame clones, not every one. The profile shows roughly 70,000 clones, roughly 84% of them singletons. The sequenced sample was blood. The source of these receptors is a man between 45 and 60 years old in good health. Each CDR3 is given with its conserved first and last residue. D genes are given only for firm matches. Only part of the rows carry a size: once, few, many, or a class if the clone is expanded.

DNA: TGTGCCAGCAGTTACGGGCAGGGGGTTAATGAAGCTTTCTTT
CDR3: CASSYGQGVNEAFF
length: 14
J: TRBJ1-1
size: once
V: TRBV6-2/TRBV6-3
D: TRBD1

DNA: TGTGCCACCCGGGTAGGACAGGCGAACACCGGGGAGCTGTTTTTT
CDR3: CATRVGQANTGELFF
length: 15
J: TRBJ2-2
size: .
V: TRBV19
D: TRBD1

DNA: TGTGCCAGCAGGGAACTAGCGGGAGGTACCGGGGAGCTGTTTTTT
CDR3: CASRELAGGTGELFF
length: 15
J: TRBJ2-2
size: .
V: TRBV5-5
D: TRBD2

DNA: TGTGCCAGCAGCTTAGCGCGGCGGGGGCTGTTTTTT
CDR3: CASSLARRGLFF
length: 12
J: TRBJ2-2
size: .
V: TRBV7-2
D: .

DNA: TGTGCCAGCAGTGTTCCGGGACTAGCGGGGAACAATGAGCAGTTCTTC
CDR3: CASSVPGLAGNNEQFF
length: 16
J: TRBJ2-1
size: .
V: TRBV2
D: TRBD2

DNA: TGTGCCAGTAGTATCCTAGCGGGGGGAGGAGATACGCAGTATTTT
CDR3: CASSILAGGGDTQYF
length: 15
J: TRBJ2-3
size: .
V: TRBV19
D: TRBD2

DNA: TGTGCCAGCAGTTTAGAGAGATCCACAGATACGCAGTATTTT
CDR3: CASSLERSTDTQYF
length: 14
J: TRBJ2-3
size: once
V: TRBV27
D: .

DNA: TGTGCCTGGAGTGCAGGGGTTACCACCGCCCAGCAGTACTTC
CDR3: CAWSAGVTTAQQYF
length: 14
J: TRBJ2-7
size: .
V: TRBV30
D: .

DNA: TGTGCCAGCAGCGTAGAGGAGGGCGTACCCTACGAGCAGTACTTC
CDR3: CASSVEEGVPYEQYF
length: 15
J: TRBJ2-7
size: .
V: TRBV9
D: .

DNA: TGTGCCAGCAGCCAAGAGGACAGGGCCGCAGCTGAGCAGTTCTTC
CDR3: CASSQEDRAAAEQFF
length: 15
J: TRBJ2-1
size: .
V: TRBV4-2
D: TRBD1

DNA: TGTGCCAGTAGTTTCCAGAGAGCAGGGAACACTGAAGCTTTCTTT
CDR3: CASSFQRAGNTEAFF
length: 15
J: TRBJ1-1
size: few
V: TRBV19
D: .

DNA: TGCGCCAGCAGTGAGTCGGTTTTGGCCGGGAGGCAGTACTTC
CDR3: CASSESVLAGRQYF
length: 14
J: TRBJ2-7
size: few
V: TRBV10-2
D: .

DNA: TGTGCCTGGAGTAACCCCCCCCAGAAACGCGAGCAGTACTTC
CDR3: CAWSNPPQKREQYF
length: 14
J: TRBJ2-7
size: .
V: TRBV30
D: .

DNA: TGTGCCAGCAGCTCCCTTCGTGGCCAGCCCCAGCATTTT
CDR3: CASSSLRGQPQHF
length: 13
J: TRBJ1-5
size: .
V: TRBV7-3
D: .

DNA: TGTGCCAGCAGCTCGACAACTAGGTCTCCAGATACGCAGTATTTT
CDR3: CASSSTTRSPDTQYF
length: 15
J: TRBJ2-3
size: .
V: TRBV11-1
D: .

DNA: TGTGCCAGCAAGGACAGGCCTAACTATGGCTACACCTTC
CDR3: CASKDRPNYGYTF
length: 13
J: TRBJ1-2
size: .
V: TRBV2
D: TRBD1

DNA: TGTGCCAGCAGTTGGGTACAGGGGACCGATGGCTACACCTTC
CDR3: CASSWVQGTDGYTF
length: 14
J: TRBJ1-2
size: .
V: TRBV2
D: TRBD1

DNA: TGTGCCAGCAGCCAAGATAGGAAGGTAGCGGGACTTTTC
CDR3: CASSQDRKVAGLF
length: 13
J: TRBJ2-7
size: .
V: TRBV4-2
D: TRBD2

DNA: TGTGCCAGCAGAACAATTGGGACCGTCTATGGCTACACCTTC
CDR3: CASRTIGTVYGYTF
length: 14
J: TRBJ1-2
size: .
V: TRBV6-5
D: .

DNA: TGTGCCAGCAGTGGGAGGGGGGCCCGAACTCTTAACACCGGGGAGCTGTTTTTT
CDR3: CASSGRGARTLNTGELFF
length: 18
J: TRBJ2-2
size: once
V: TRBV25-1
D: .

DNA: TGTGCCAGCAGTTACTCTTCAGGTTGGAATGGCTACACCTTC
CDR3: CASSYSSGWNGYTF
length: 14
J: TRBJ1-2
size: .
V: TRBV6-5
D: .

DNA: TGTGCCAGCAGCCTCGGGACAGCCGGAAACACCATATATTTT
CDR3: CASSLGTAGNTIYF
length: 14
J: TRBJ1-3
size: .
V: TRBV28
D: TRBD1